The 11 T cell receptor beta chains below all came from one sample that was sequenced in a study of molecular identifiers for immune sequencing clone quantification. TCRdb processed the PCR reads anew with MiXCR; each CDR3 protein has one entry. The sample lists about 510,000 distinct CDR3 sequences, over 20% occurring once. The source material was naive CD8+ T cells from blood, with Jurkat cell RNA spiked in. Regarding subset: FACS-sorted CD8+CD4-CCR7+CD45RA+ naive T cells. The receptors derive from a human donor in good health. Some libraries in this study had Jurkat cell RNA spiked in.

This chain uses TRBV2 with TRBJ2-7; D might be TRBD1 or TRBD2, each matching 5 bases. V shed 4 bases and J shed 3 bases, with 22 bases lying between them. This CDR3 region has 17 residues. Germline V CDR1 and CDR2: SNHLY, FYNNEI. The CDR3 here is CASSAWVHKPGHYEQYF. The CDR3 DNA follows: TGTGCCAGCAGTGCGTGGGTACATAAACCGGGGCACTACGAGCAGTACTTC.

This clonotype has ten or more counts. The chain employs TRBV5-6 and TRBJ2-7, with no clear D. This CDR3 comprises 14 residues. Germline V gene lookup returns CDR1 SGHDT and CDR2 YYEEEE. V lost 4 bases and J lost 4, with 15 bases in between. The CDR3 region has the DNA TGTGCCAGCAGCCCGTTCTGGGGTATGTACGAGCAGTACTTC. Encoded protein: CASSPFWGMYEQYF. The full variable domain, completed using reference TRBV5-6 and TRBJ2-7, is DAGVTQSPTHLIKTRGQQVTLRCSPKSGHDTVSWYQQALGQGPQFIFQYYEEEERQRGNFPDRFSGHQFPNYSSELNVNALLLGDSALYLCASSPFWGMYEQYFGPGTRLTVT.

There are a few counts of this clonotype. V is TRBV2 and J is TRBJ2-3, with 9 bases lining up with TRBD2. CDR1 and CDR2 (germline): SNHLY, FYNNEI. The CDR3 has 20 amino acids. V shed 6 bases, J shed 3 bases, and the junction held 22 bases outside the gene matches. CDR3 loop: CASRGWVAGESEKVTDTQYF. DNA for the CDR3: TGTGCCAGCAGGGGTTGGGTAGCGGGAGAGTCCGAGAAGGTAACAGATACGCAGTATTTT.

This sequence joins TRBV27 and TRBJ2-7, with D unresolved. This CDR3 has 13 residues. Per germline, CDR1 MNHEY and CDR2 SMNVEV (reference sequence). Trimming removed 5 bases from V and 3 bases from J, with 11 bases in between. The DNA of the CDR3 is TGTGCCAGCAGTCCCCTGATGCACTACGAGCAGTACTTC. Protein product: CASSPLMHYEQYF.

In this sample, this clonotype turned up many times. The chain recombines TRBV9 with TRBJ2-7, with 11 bases matching TRBD2. The CDR3 is made up of 18 amino acids. V lost 0 bases and J lost 0; bases outside the gene matches: 8. Germline CDR1 is SGDLS and CDR2 is YYNGEE. CDR3 DNA: TGTGCCAGCAGCGTAGAGGCTAGCGGGGGGCCTAGCTCCTACGAGCAGTACTTC. Translated: CASSVEASGGPSSYEQYF.

This clonotype was detected ten times or more. This chain links TRBV6-5 with TRBJ2-1; 8 bases are shared with TRBD2. With V trimmed by 0 bases and J by 8 bases, 6 bases remained unmatched. The CDR3 is 15 amino acids. Germline V gene lookup returns CDR1 MNHEY and CDR2 SVGAGI. The CDR3 DNA follows: TGTGCCAGCAGTTACTCGAAGCGGGGGCTGTATGAGCAGTTCTTC. Its protein is CASSYSKRGLYEQFF.

This clonotype was recorded a few times. The chain carries TRBV6-2 or TRBV6-3 and TRBJ1-2; 7 bases map to TRBD1. In germline, CDR1 is MNHEY, CDR2 SVGEGT. Losses at the gene ends were 5 bases for V and 3 bases for J; bases not matched to a gene: 9. This CDR3 region has 15 residues. The CDR3 is CASSRTGSNYYGYTF. Here the CDR3 DNA reads TGTGCCAGCAGTCGGACAGGTTCAAACTACTATGGCTACACCTTC.

At least ten counts were recorded for this clonotype. This sequence joins TRBV6-5 and TRBJ1-1; D uncertain. V was pared by 2 bases and J by 1 base, with 8 bases between. This CDR3 is 14 amino acids long. Germline V gene sequence: CDR1 MNHEY, CDR2 SVGAGI. The CDR3 sequence: CASSYEGANTEAFF. In DNA form, the CDR3 reads TGTGCCAGCAGTTACGAGGGAGCGAACACTGAAGCTTTCTTT.

The sample holds a few counts of this clonotype. The chain links TRBV6-5 to TRBJ2-5; D might be TRBD2 (5 bases). The V end lost 4 bases, the J end lost 0 bases, and 15 bases lay between the germline ends. Germline CDR1 and CDR2: MNHEY and SVGAGI. This CDR3 is 16 amino acids long. The CDR3 region is CASSSIAGSYQETQYF. CDR3 in DNA: TGTGCCAGCAGTTCCATTGCGGGCTCGTACCAAGAGACCCAGTACTTC.

This clonotype was counted a few times. V and J are TRBV2 and TRBJ2-3; 10 bases align to TRBD2. V shed 0 bases, J shed 6 bases, and the junction held 15 bases outside the gene matches. CDR3 length: 19 amino acids. Germline V gives CDR1 SNHLY, CDR2 FYNNEI. The CDR3 DNA follows: TGTGCCAGCAGTGAAGCGGGGCCCGGGGTAGCGGGAGGCCTTGATACGCAGTATTTT. Its protein product is CASSEAGPGVAGGLDTQYF. Together with reference TRBV2 and TRBJ2-3, the CDR3 gives the full variable domain: EPEVTQTPSHQVTQMGQEVILRCVPISNHLYFYWYRQILGQKVEFLVSFYNNEISEKSEIFDDQFSVERPDGSNFTLKIRSTKLEDSAMYFCASSEAGPGVAGGLDTQYFGPGTRLTVL.

About this clonotype itself: The CDR3 ends on some other residue instead of the conserved phenylalanine or tryptophan, so this is likely a read error. The CDR3 DNA sequence: TGCGCCAGCAGCCAAGATAGTCGGGACTACGAGCAGTACCTC. Its translation: CASSQDSRDYEQYL. This rearrangement joins TRBV4-1 to TRBJ2-7; TRBD2 is a possible D gene (5 bases). The CDR3 has 14 amino acids. The germline V gene has CDR1 MGHRA and CDR2 YSYEKL. V was clipped by 0 bases and J by 3 bases, with 9 bases between them.